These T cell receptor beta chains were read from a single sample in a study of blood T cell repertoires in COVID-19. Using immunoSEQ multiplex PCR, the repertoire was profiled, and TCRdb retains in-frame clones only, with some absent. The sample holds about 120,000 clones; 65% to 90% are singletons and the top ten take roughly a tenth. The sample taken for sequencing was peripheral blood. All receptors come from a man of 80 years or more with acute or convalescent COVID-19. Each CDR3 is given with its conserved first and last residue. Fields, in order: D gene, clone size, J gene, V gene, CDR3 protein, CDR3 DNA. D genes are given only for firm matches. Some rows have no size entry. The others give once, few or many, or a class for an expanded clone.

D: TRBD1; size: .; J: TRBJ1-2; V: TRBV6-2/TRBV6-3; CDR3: CASSYPDRGRADYGYTF; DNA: TGTGCCAGCAGTTACCCGGACAGGGGGCGAGCGGACTATGGCTACACCTTC
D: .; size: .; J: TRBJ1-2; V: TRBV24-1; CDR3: CATSFGIAGEGGYTF; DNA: TGTGCCACCAGTTTCGGAATCGCAGGGGAGGGTGGCTACACCTTC
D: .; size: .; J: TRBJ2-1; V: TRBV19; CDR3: CASSPGSVQGEQFF; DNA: TGTGCCAGTAGTCCAGGGTCAGTCCAGGGTGAGCAGTTCTTC
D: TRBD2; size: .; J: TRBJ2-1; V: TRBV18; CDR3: CASSPPSGYNEQFF; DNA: TGTGCCAGCTCACCCCCTAGCGGTTACAATGAGCAGTTCTTC
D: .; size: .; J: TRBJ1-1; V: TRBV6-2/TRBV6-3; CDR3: CASSYVRPMNTEAFF; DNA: TGTGCCAGCAGTTATGTCAGGCCCATGAACACTGAAGCTTTCTTT
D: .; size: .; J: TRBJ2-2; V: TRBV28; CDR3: CASSLSGELFF; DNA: TGTGCCAGCAGTTTGAGCGGGGAGCTGTTTTTT
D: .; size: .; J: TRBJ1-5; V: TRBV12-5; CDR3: CASGLVLASLISNQPQHF; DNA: TGTGCTAGTGGTTTGGTACTAGCCAGCTTAATTAGCAATCAGCCCCAGCATTTT
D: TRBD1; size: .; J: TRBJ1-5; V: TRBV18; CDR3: CASSLASGQLNQPQHF; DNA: TGTGCCAGCTCACTCGCTTCGGGACAGCTTAATCAGCCCCAGCATTTT
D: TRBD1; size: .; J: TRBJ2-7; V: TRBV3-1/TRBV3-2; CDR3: CASSQRDRSYEQYF; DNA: TGTGCCAGCAGCCAAAGGGACAGGAGCTACGAGCAGTACTTC
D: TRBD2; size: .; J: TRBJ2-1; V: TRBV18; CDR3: CASSPPGLAGGYNEQFF; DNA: TGTGCCAGCTCACCTCCCGGACTAGCGGGGGGGTACAATGAGCAGTTCTTC
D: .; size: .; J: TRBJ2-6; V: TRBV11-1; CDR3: CASSLVSGANVLTF; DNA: TGTGCCAGCAGCTTAGTTTCGGGGGCCAACGTCCTGACTTTC
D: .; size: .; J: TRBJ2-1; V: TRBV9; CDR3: CASSVSGNEQFF; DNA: TGTGCCAGCAGCGTTAGCGGAAATGAGCAGTTCTTC
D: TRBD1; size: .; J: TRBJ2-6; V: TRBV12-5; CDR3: CASGAMDRVGPGANVLTF; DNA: TGTGCTAGTGGCGCGATGGACAGGGTAGGCCCTGGGGCCAACGTCCTGACTTTC
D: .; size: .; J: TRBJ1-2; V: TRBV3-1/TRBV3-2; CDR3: CASSQVRGGDSWYGYTF; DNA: TGTGCCAGCAGCCAAGTGCGGGGCGGGGACTCTTGGTATGGCTACACCTTC
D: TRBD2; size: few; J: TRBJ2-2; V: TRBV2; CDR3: CASSVGLAARGELFF; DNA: TGTGCCAGCAGTGTCGGTCTAGCGGCCCGAGGGGAGCTGTTTTTT
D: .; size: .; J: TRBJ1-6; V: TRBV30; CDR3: CAWIQGTSPLHF; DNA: TGTGCCTGGATTCAGGGGACCTCACCCCTCCACTTT
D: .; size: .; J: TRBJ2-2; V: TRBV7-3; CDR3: CASSPLLNTGELFF; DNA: TGTGCCAGCAGCCCACTACTAAACACCGGGGAGCTGTTTTTT
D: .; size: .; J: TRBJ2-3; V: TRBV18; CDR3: CASSPSLVVTQYF; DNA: TGTGCCAGCTCACCATCATTAGTCGTTACGCAGTATTTT
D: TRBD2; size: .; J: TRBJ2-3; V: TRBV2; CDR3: CASSALAGGKDTQYF; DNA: TGTGCCAGCAGTGCTCTGGCGGGGGGCAAAGATACGCAGTATTTT
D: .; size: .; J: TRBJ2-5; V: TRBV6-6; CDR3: CASSYSSGRGEETQYF; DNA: TGTGCCAGCAGTTATTCGTCGGGCAGGGGAGAAGAGACCCAGTACTTC
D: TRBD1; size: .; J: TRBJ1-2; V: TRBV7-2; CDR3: CASSLGVTGRYGYTF; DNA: TGTGCCAGCAGCTTAGGTGTGACAGGGCGCTATGGCTACACCTTC
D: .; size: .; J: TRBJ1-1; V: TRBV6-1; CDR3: CASSEKQGNTEAFF; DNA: TGTGCCAGCAGTGAAAAACAGGGGAACACTGAAGCTTTCTTT
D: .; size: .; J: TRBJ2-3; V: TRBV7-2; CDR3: CASSPGTFSTDTQYF; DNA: TGTGCCAGCAGCCCCGGGACTTTTAGCACAGATACGCAGTATTTT
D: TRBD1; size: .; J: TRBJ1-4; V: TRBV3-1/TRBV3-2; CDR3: CASSQGPDRGATNEKLFF; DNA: TGTGCCAGCAGCCAAGGGCCTGACAGGGGGGCAACTAATGAAAAACTGTTTTTT
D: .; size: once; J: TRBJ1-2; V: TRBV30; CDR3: CAWSVSGNGYTF; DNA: TGTGCCTGGAGTGTATCGGGGAATGGCTACACCTTC
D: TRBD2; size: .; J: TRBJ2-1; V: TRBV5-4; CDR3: CASSPNSGGGPYNEQFF; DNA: TGTGCCAGCAGCCCCAATAGCGGGGGGGGGCCCTACAATGAGCAGTTCTTC
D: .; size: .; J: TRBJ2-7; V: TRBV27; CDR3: CASRAGDYPPYEQYF; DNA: TGTGCCAGCAGGGCAGGGGATTACCCCCCCTACGAGCAGTACTTC
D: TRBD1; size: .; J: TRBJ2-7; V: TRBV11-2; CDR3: CASSLDAGTAASYEQYF; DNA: TGTGCCAGCAGCTTAGATGCCGGGACAGCCGCCTCCTACGAGCAGTACTTC
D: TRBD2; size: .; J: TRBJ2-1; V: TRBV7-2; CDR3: CASSFLAGGPNEQFF; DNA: TGTGCCAGCAGCTTTCTAGCGGGAGGGCCTAATGAGCAGTTCTTC
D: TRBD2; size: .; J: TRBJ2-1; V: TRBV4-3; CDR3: CASSQEGGGLLSLQFF; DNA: TGCGCCAGCAGCCAAGAGGGCGGGGGATTGTTGTCGTTGCAGTTCTTC
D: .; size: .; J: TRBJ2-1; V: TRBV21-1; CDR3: CANLRGSYYNEQFF; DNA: TGTGCCAACTTACGGGGTTCTTACTACAATGAGCAGTTCTTC
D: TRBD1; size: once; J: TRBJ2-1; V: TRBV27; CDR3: CASSLARTGPSYNEQFF; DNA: TGTGCCAGCAGTTTGGCTCGGACAGGCCCTTCCTACAATGAGCAGTTCTTC
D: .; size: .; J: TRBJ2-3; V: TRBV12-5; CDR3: CASGPNTDTQYF; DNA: TGTGCTAGTGGTCCTAATACAGATACGCAGTATTTT
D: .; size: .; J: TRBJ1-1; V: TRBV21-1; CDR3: CASSKLGASTEAFF; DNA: TGTGCCAGCAGCAAACTGGGGGCCTCCACTGAAGCTTTCTTT
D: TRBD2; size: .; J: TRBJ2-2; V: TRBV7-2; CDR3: CASSLVAGGGTGELFF; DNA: TGTGCCAGCAGCTTAGTGGCGGGAGGGGGTACCGGGGAGCTGTTTTTT
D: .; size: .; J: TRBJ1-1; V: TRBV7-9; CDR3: CASSPMKGRTEAFF; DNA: TGTGCCAGCAGCCCGATGAAGGGGAGGACTGAAGCTTTCTTT
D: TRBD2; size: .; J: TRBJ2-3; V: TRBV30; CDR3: CAWSQLAGGDTQYF; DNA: TGTGCCTGGAGCCAACTAGCGGGAGGAGATACGCAGTATTTT
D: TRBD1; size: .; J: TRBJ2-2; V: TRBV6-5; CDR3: CASSYGGQGITGELFF; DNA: TGTGCCAGCAGTTACGGGGGACAGGGGATAACCGGGGAGCTGTTTTTT
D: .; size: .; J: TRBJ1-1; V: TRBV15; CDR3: CATSRDGIAEAFF; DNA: TGTGCCACCAGCAGAGACGGGATAGCTGAAGCTTTCTTT
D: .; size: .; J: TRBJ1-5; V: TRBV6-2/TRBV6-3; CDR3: CASSYGVGGHQPQHF; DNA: TGTGCCAGCAGTTACGGAGTCGGGGGGCATCAGCCCCAGCATTTT